This T cell receptor beta chain was retrieved from a study of identifying expanded T cells in peripheral blood. About this clone itself: What it binds is unknown.

Profiled with immunoSEQ multiplex PCR; TCRdb holds only in-frame clones, not every one. The sample lists about 50,000 clones, about 83% occurring once. This CDR3 has 17 amino acids. The germline V gene has CDR1 SGHRS and CDR2 YFSETQ. The trim removed 4 bases at V and 1 base at J, leaving 5 bases unmatched. Overall study results and limits: Two-week clone count variance significantly increased as total template count grew. Technical replicates showed around 1.2 changed clones; roughly two weeks 15 to 20; four weeks 19.

Healthy donors had no documented immune events, such as infections, while sampled. The chain links TRBV5-1 to TRBJ2-1; 13 positions agree with TRBD2. This clonotype was sampled from a person aged 18-69 years in good health. Sample: blood. The CDR3 region has the DNA TGCGCCAGCAGCCCCCGGACTAGCGGGGGATCCTACAATGAGCAGTTCTTC. Its protein product is CASSPRTSGGSYNEQFF. Based on the CDR3 plus reference TRBV5-1 and TRBJ2-1, the full variable domain is KAGVTQTPRYLIKTRGQQVTLSCSPISGHRSVSWYQQTPGQGLQFLFEYFSETQRNKGNFPGRFSGRQFSNSRSEMNVSTLELGDSALYLCASSPRTSGGSYNEQFFGPGTRLTVL.